Listed below are T cell receptor beta chains from one sample, sequenced in a study of monozygotic twins with inflammatory bowel disease. No DNA is given; TCRdb re-called the 5' RACE reads and lists each CDR3 protein once. The table for this sample gives 110,000 to 150,000 distinct CDR3 sequences. The sample comprised blood. These receptors were taken from a human donor with ulcerative colitis or Crohn's disease, or a healthy co-twin of an affected twin (not recorded which). Each CDR3 is given with its conserved first and last residue.

j_call v_call cdr3_aa
TRBJ2-7 TRBV18 CASSPGSLYEQYF
TRBJ1-5 TRBV19 CAGKPYQGRSNQPQHF
TRBJ1-2 TRBV10-3 CAISGSQPDRGKGYTF
TRBJ2-1 TRBV19 CASSQDRNNEQFF
TRBJ2-1 TRBV5-1 CASAVGGGLANEQFF
TRBJ2-7 TRBV7-2 CASSRTSGIVYEQYF
TRBJ2-1 TRBV3-1 CASSQESGGGYNEQFF
TRBJ1-2 TRBV28 CASSGTVLSGAGGYTF
TRBJ2-1 TRBV7-2 CASSSGTSGRTYNEQFF
TRBJ2-3 TRBV5-1 CASSLASESVNTQYF
TRBJ2-5 TRBV5-1 CASRSDRGRETQYF
TRBJ1-5 TRBV7-6 CASSGTGFNQPQHF
TRBJ2-2 TRBV18 CASSPRPGSAGELFF